Listed below are T cell receptor beta chains from one sample, sequenced in a study of siplizumab effects on memory and regulatory T cells. Clones were sequenced by immunoSEQ multiplex PCR, and TCRdb holds only the in-frame ones, with some missing. The sample records approximately 70,000 clones, about 90% being singletons. Specimen: CD8+ T cells sorted from blood. The receptors come from a human donor in good health. Each CDR3 is given with its conserved first and last residue. D genes are given only for firm matches. Only part of the rows carry a size: once, few, many, or a class if the clone is expanded.

CDR3nt: TGTGCCAGCAGTTACCCTTCCGGAGGTGAGCAGTACTTC
CDR3aa: CASSYPSGGEQYF
v_gene: TRBV2
abundance: .
d_gene: .
j_gene: TRBJ2-7

CDR3nt: TGTGCCAGCAGCTTAGTGACTAGCCCCACCTACGAGCAGTACTTC
CDR3aa: CASSLVTSPTYEQYF
v_gene: TRBV11-2
abundance: .
d_gene: TRBD2
j_gene: TRBJ2-7

CDR3nt: TGTGCCAGCAGCTTAACCACCGGGGAGCTGTTTTTT
CDR3aa: CASSLTTGELFF
v_gene: TRBV5-4
abundance: .
d_gene: .
j_gene: TRBJ2-2

CDR3nt: TGTGCCAGCAGCGTAGAAGGCGAGGACACTGAAGCTTTCTTT
CDR3aa: CASSVEGEDTEAFF
v_gene: TRBV9
abundance: .
d_gene: .
j_gene: TRBJ1-1

CDR3nt: TGTGCCAGCAGCCCTACGGGGGCATATACTGAAGCTTTCTTT
CDR3aa: CASSPTGAYTEAFF
v_gene: TRBV7-6
abundance: .
d_gene: .
j_gene: TRBJ1-1

CDR3nt: TGTGCCAGCAGCCCTTTACTAGCGGGGGAACAAGAGACCCAGTACTTC
CDR3aa: CASSPLLAGEQETQYF
v_gene: TRBV27
abundance: .
d_gene: TRBD2
j_gene: TRBJ2-5

CDR3nt: TGTGCCAGCAGCTTAGCGCTGGACAGGGGTGTCATTAACTATGGCTACACCTTC
CDR3aa: CASSLALDRGVINYGYTF
v_gene: TRBV7-2
abundance: .
d_gene: TRBD1
j_gene: TRBJ1-2

CDR3nt: TGTGCCAGCGAACGGGGAACGGGGGGGAGCACAGATACGCAGTATTTT
CDR3aa: CASERGTGGSTDTQYF
v_gene: TRBV2
abundance: .
d_gene: TRBD2
j_gene: TRBJ2-3

CDR3nt: TGTGCCAGCAGCGTGCTACCGGAAAGCTCCTACAATGAGCAGTTCTTC
CDR3aa: CASSVLPESSYNEQFF
v_gene: TRBV9
abundance: .
d_gene: .
j_gene: TRBJ2-1

CDR3nt: TGTGCAGTGGACGAAACCCCCAGCACAGATACGCAGTATTTT
CDR3aa: CAVDETPSTDTQYF
v_gene: TRBV2
abundance: .
d_gene: .
j_gene: TRBJ2-3

CDR3nt: TGCGCCAGCAGCCAAGAAGATAGGGGCTTGGTGGATCCCTACAATGAGCAGTTCTTC
CDR3aa: CASSQEDRGLVDPYNEQFF
v_gene: TRBV4-1
abundance: .
d_gene: .
j_gene: TRBJ2-1

CDR3nt: TGTGCCAGCTCACCGGGACAGTCCTACGAGCAGTACTTC
CDR3aa: CASSPGQSYEQYF
v_gene: TRBV18
abundance: .
d_gene: TRBD1
j_gene: TRBJ2-7

CDR3nt: TGTGCCAGCAGTGACTCTGCGGGAGGGCCAGATACGCAGTATTTT
CDR3aa: CASSDSAGGPDTQYF
v_gene: TRBV6-4
abundance: .
d_gene: TRBD2
j_gene: TRBJ2-3

CDR3nt: TGTGCCAGCAGTTACTCGATGACAGAGCAGTACTTC
CDR3aa: CASSYSMTEQYF
v_gene: TRBV6-6
abundance: .
d_gene: .
j_gene: TRBJ2-7

CDR3nt: TGTGCCAGCAGCTTGGCTAGCGGTAATACCGGGGAGCTGTTTTTT
CDR3aa: CASSLASGNTGELFF
v_gene: TRBV27
abundance: .
d_gene: TRBD2
j_gene: TRBJ2-2

CDR3nt: TGTGCCAGCAGCTTTATGGCTCCCAATGAGCAGTTCTTC
CDR3aa: CASSFMAPNEQFF
v_gene: TRBV7-3
abundance: .
d_gene: .
j_gene: TRBJ2-1

CDR3nt: TGTGCCAGTAGTATAGAGGGAGGGAATGGGGATCGAGAGACCCAGTACTTC
CDR3aa: CASSIEGGNGDRETQYF
v_gene: TRBV19
abundance: .
d_gene: TRBD2
j_gene: TRBJ2-5

CDR3nt: TGTGCCAGTAGTATTGGGACAGGGCGGTTCCAAGAGACCCAGTACTTC
CDR3aa: CASSIGTGRFQETQYF
v_gene: TRBV19
abundance: once
d_gene: TRBD1
j_gene: TRBJ2-5

CDR3nt: TGCAGCGTTGCCGGGACTAGCGGGAGGGCCTCCTACAATGAGCAGTTCTTC
CDR3aa: CSVAGTSGRASYNEQFF
v_gene: TRBV29-1
abundance: .
d_gene: TRBD2
j_gene: TRBJ2-1

CDR3nt: TGTGCCAGCAGCGGATACAGGGGCCTCTACGAGCAGTACTTC
CDR3aa: CASSGYRGLYEQYF
v_gene: TRBV7-9
abundance: few
d_gene: TRBD1
j_gene: TRBJ2-7

CDR3nt: TGTGCCAGCAGCAAAGAGACTCCGAGGACAGAAAATCAGCCCCAGCATTTT
CDR3aa: CASSKETPRTENQPQHF
v_gene: TRBV21-1
abundance: .
d_gene: .
j_gene: TRBJ1-5

CDR3nt: TGTGCCAGCAGCCCTGGGGAATACGAGCAGTACTTC
CDR3aa: CASSPGEYEQYF
v_gene: TRBV7-6
abundance: .
d_gene: .
j_gene: TRBJ2-7

CDR3nt: TGTGCCATCAGTGGGGGGGCAGAAGCTTTCTTT
CDR3aa: CAISGGAEAFF
v_gene: TRBV10-3
abundance: .
d_gene: .
j_gene: TRBJ1-1

CDR3nt: TGTGCCAGCAGTTCTGGTAGTCCTAACTATGGCTACACCTTC
CDR3aa: CASSSGSPNYGYTF
v_gene: TRBV27
abundance: .
d_gene: .
j_gene: TRBJ1-2

CDR3nt: TGCGCCAGCAGCCCGGGACCTAACACCGGGGAGCTGTTTTTT
CDR3aa: CASSPGPNTGELFF
v_gene: TRBV4-1
abundance: .
d_gene: .
j_gene: TRBJ2-2

CDR3nt: TGTGCCAGCACCCAAGGGCTAGCGGTAACATACAATGAGCAGTTCTTC
CDR3aa: CASTQGLAVTYNEQFF
v_gene: TRBV11-2
abundance: .
d_gene: TRBD2
j_gene: TRBJ2-1

CDR3nt: TGTGCCAGCAGCTTTTTAGCTACGGAAGAGACCCAGTACTTC
CDR3aa: CASSFLATEETQYF
v_gene: TRBV11-1
abundance: .
d_gene: .
j_gene: TRBJ2-5

CDR3nt: TGTGCCAGCAGAGAAGACAGGGGCTACGAGCAGTACTTC
CDR3aa: CASREDRGYEQYF
v_gene: TRBV2
abundance: .
d_gene: TRBD1
j_gene: TRBJ2-7

CDR3nt: TGTGCCAGCAGCTCCGGACAGAACCCCTATGGCTACACCTTC
CDR3aa: CASSSGQNPYGYTF
v_gene: TRBV7-2
abundance: .
d_gene: .
j_gene: TRBJ1-2

CDR3nt: TGTGCCAGCAGTTACTCGAGAGCTACTAACTATGGCTACACCTTC
CDR3aa: CASSYSRATNYGYTF
v_gene: TRBV6-5
abundance: once
d_gene: .
j_gene: TRBJ1-2

CDR3nt: TGTGCCAGCAGCTTGTTGTTTGGCGGATACGAGCAGTACTTC
CDR3aa: CASSLLFGGYEQYF
v_gene: TRBV5-5
abundance: .
d_gene: .
j_gene: TRBJ2-7

CDR3nt: TGTGCCTGGAGTGCCGTGGATGAGCAGTTCTTC
CDR3aa: CAWSAVDEQFF
v_gene: TRBV30
abundance: .
d_gene: .
j_gene: TRBJ2-1

CDR3nt: TGTGCCAGCAGTTACCTTGATACAATCTACACTGAAGCTTTCTTT
CDR3aa: CASSYLDTIYTEAFF
v_gene: TRBV6-6
abundance: .
d_gene: .
j_gene: TRBJ1-1

CDR3nt: TGTGCCAGCAGTTCCTTATATCCCTTCACCGGGGAGCTGTTTTTT
CDR3aa: CASSSLYPFTGELFF
v_gene: TRBV27
abundance: .
d_gene: .
j_gene: TRBJ2-2

CDR3nt: TGTGCCAGCAGTTACGGAGACCTCAATTCACCCCTCCACTTT
CDR3aa: CASSYGDLNSPLHF
v_gene: TRBV6-5
abundance: .
d_gene: .
j_gene: TRBJ1-6

CDR3nt: TGTGCCAGTAGTATGGGGGCGAACACTGAAGCTTTCTTT
CDR3aa: CASSMGANTEAFF
v_gene: TRBV19
abundance: .
d_gene: .
j_gene: TRBJ1-1

CDR3nt: TGTGCCAGCAGCCAAGATCCAAGGACAGGGACACCCCTCTTT
CDR3aa: CASSQDPRTGTPLF
v_gene: TRBV4-2
abundance: .
d_gene: TRBD1
j_gene: TRBJ1-6

CDR3nt: TGCGCCAGCAGCCAAGGTTATTCGAGCTCCTACAATGAGCAGTTCTTC
CDR3aa: CASSQGYSSSYNEQFF
v_gene: TRBV4-1
abundance: .
d_gene: .
j_gene: TRBJ2-1

CDR3nt: TGTGCCAGCACCCTAGGGGGGACAGGGGGGGGCAATGAGCAGTTCTTC
CDR3aa: CASTLGGTGGGNEQFF
v_gene: TRBV25-1
abundance: .
d_gene: TRBD1
j_gene: TRBJ2-1

CDR3nt: TGCAGCGTTGAAGACTATGGCTACACCTTC
CDR3aa: CSVEDYGYTF
v_gene: TRBV29-1
abundance: .
d_gene: .
j_gene: TRBJ1-2

CDR3nt: TGTGCCAGCAGCTTGAACAGTAATCAGCCCCAGCATTTT
CDR3aa: CASSLNSNQPQHF
v_gene: TRBV5-4
abundance: .
d_gene: .
j_gene: TRBJ1-5

CDR3nt: TGTGCCAGCAGCTTGGCCCCGGACAGGGGACAAGAGACCCAGTACTTC
CDR3aa: CASSLAPDRGQETQYF
v_gene: TRBV5-5
abundance: .
d_gene: TRBD1
j_gene: TRBJ2-5

CDR3nt: TGTGCCAGCACCAACGGCGCTGAGGGGGAGACCCAGTACTTC
CDR3aa: CASTNGAEGETQYF
v_gene: TRBV6-8
abundance: .
d_gene: .
j_gene: TRBJ2-5

CDR3nt: TGTGCCAGCAGCTCCAGAAAGACCGGGACAGGGCGACACACTGAAGCTTTCTTT
CDR3aa: CASSSRKTGTGRHTEAFF
v_gene: TRBV7-9
abundance: .
d_gene: TRBD1
j_gene: TRBJ1-1

CDR3nt: TGTGCCAGCAGCTTCCTAGCGGCAACCTACAATGAGCAGTTCTTC
CDR3aa: CASSFLAATYNEQFF
v_gene: TRBV11-2
abundance: .
d_gene: TRBD2
j_gene: TRBJ2-1